These T cell receptor beta chains were read from a single sample in a study of cytomegalovirus exposure and HLA in healthy donors. Libraries were prepared by immunoSEQ multiplex PCR; TCRdb keeps only in-frame clonotypes and omits some of them. There are 130,000 or so clones in the sample; about 90% occur only once, and roughly 2% lies in the top ten. Sequencing input: PBMCs. All receptors come from a woman aged 18-29 years in good health and CMV-seronegative. Both conserved end residues are part of each CDR3. A D gene is named only where the DNA matches it firmly. The size field is filled for only some rows; it gives once, few, many or a size class.

j_call | v_call | d_call | clone_size | cdr3_aa | cdr3_nt
TRBJ2-2 | TRBV7-6 | TRBD2 | . | CASSSAGVTGELFF | TGTGCCAGCAGCTCAGCGGGAGTCACCGGGGAGCTGTTTTTT
TRBJ2-3 | TRBV11-2 | TRBD2 | once | CASRPAGGPSPFPDTQYF | TGTGCCAGCAGACCAGCGGGGGGGCCATCCCCTTTTCCAGATACGCAGTATTTT
TRBJ2-3 | TRBV2 | . | . | CASSGAISTDTQYF | TGTGCCAGCAGTGGGGCAATAAGCACAGATACGCAGTATTTT
TRBJ2-1 | TRBV6-1 | TRBD2 | . | CASSATSGGLYNEQFF | TGTGCCAGCAGTGCGACTAGCGGGGGGCTCTACAATGAGCAGTTCTTC
TRBJ1-2 | TRBV19 | TRBD1 | . | CASRTSSTGIGYGYTF | TGTGCCAGTAGAACGAGCTCGACAGGGATAGGCTATGGCTACACCTTC
TRBJ2-1 | TRBV18 | . | once | CASSPGSSYNEQFF | TGTGCCAGCTCACCAGGTAGCTCCTACAATGAGCAGTTCTTC
TRBJ2-3 | TRBV19 | TRBD2 | . | CASSMTSGPTDTQYF | TGTGCCAGTAGTATGACTAGCGGTCCAACAGATACGCAGTATTTT
TRBJ2-1 | TRBV4-3 | . | once | CASSQDTASNEQFF | TGCGCCAGCAGCCAAGATACGGCTAGCAATGAGCAGTTCTTC
TRBJ1-1 | TRBV6-5 | . | . | CASSYSIQAFF | TGTGCCAGCAGTTACTCGATCCAGGCTTTCTTT
TRBJ1-2 | TRBV9 | . | . | CASSVARGGAQLYGYTF | TGTGCCAGCAGCGTAGCCCGAGGTGGGGCGCAGTTATATGGCTACACCTTC
TRBJ1-2 | TRBV5-1 | . | few | CASSEGPGGYTF | TGCGCCAGCAGCGAGGGCCCTGGGGGCTACACCTTC
TRBJ2-7 | TRBV27 | . | . | CASTLPLFFGEQYF | TGTGCCAGCACCCTCCCCCTTTTCTTCGGGGAGCAGTACTTC
TRBJ1-6 | TRBV5-5 | . | . | CASSLYQLRSSYNSPLHF | TGTGCCAGCAGCTTGTATCAGCTAAGGAGCTCCTATAATTCACCCCTCCACTTT
TRBJ1-1 | TRBV2 | . | . | CASSVDRGKEAFF | TGTGCCAGCAGTGTAGACCGGGGTAAGGAAGCTTTCTTT
TRBJ2-7 | TRBV4-3 | TRBD1 | . | CASSHGTANYEQYF | TGCGCCAGCAGCCACGGGACAGCTAACTACGAGCAGTACTTC
TRBJ1-4 | TRBV6-5 | . | . | CASSTGWANEKLFF | TGTGCCAGCAGCACAGGGTGGGCTAATGAAAAACTGTTTTTT
TRBJ2-7 | TRBV28 | TRBD1 | . | CASSSWDRVYEQYF | TGTGCCAGCAGTTCATGGGACAGGGTATACGAGCAGTACTTC
TRBJ2-1 | TRBV15 | TRBD2 | . | CATSRDPPWTSGGNEQFF | TGTGCCACCAGCAGAGATCCACCCTGGACTAGCGGGGGCAATGAGCAGTTCTTC
TRBJ2-7 | TRBV2 | . | . | CASNPRPTSYEQYF | TGTGCCAGCAATCCACGGCCGACTTCCTACGAGCAGTACTTC
TRBJ1-5 | TRBV19 | . | . | CASSLQVLGNQPQHF | TGTGCCAGTAGTCTGCAGGTGCTCGGCAATCAGCCCCAGCATTTT
TRBJ1-5 | TRBV5-5 | . | . | CASSPDLVLMDQPQHF | TGTGCCAGCAGCCCCGATTTAGTCCTGATGGATCAGCCCCAGCATTTT
TRBJ1-1 | TRBV6-6 | . | . | CATNGPQVTEAFF | TGTGCCACCAATGGGCCCCAGGTCACTGAAGCTTTCTTT
TRBJ2-7 | TRBV19 | . | . | CASTPGGGTYEQYF | TGTGCCAGTACCCCGGGAGGGGGCACCTACGAGCAGTACTTC
TRBJ1-3 | TRBV7-2 | TRBD1 | . | CASSLSDRAASGNTIYF | TGTGCCAGCAGCTTATCGGACAGGGCCGCCTCTGGAAACACCATATATTTT
TRBJ1-6 | TRBV9 | TRBD1 | . | CASSVGGRGNSPLHF | TGTGCCAGCAGCGTAGGTGGCAGGGGGAATTCACCCCTCCACTTT
TRBJ2-1 | TRBV30 | . | once | CAWSVRGPRQFF | TGTGCCTGGAGTGTACGCGGGCCCAGACAGTTCTTC
TRBJ1-1 | TRBV28 | TRBD1 | . | CASSLDRGRLMNTEAFF | TGTGCCAGCAGTTTGGACAGGGGGAGACTTATGAACACTGAAGCTTTCTTT
TRBJ2-3 | TRBV7-9 | . | . | CAINIRVLAADTQYF | TGTGCCATCAACATCCGGGTTCTGGCAGCAGATACGCAGTATTTT
TRBJ1-1 | TRBV11-2 | TRBD1 | . | CASSLDRGRDTEAFF | TGTGCCAGCAGCTTAGATAGGGGGCGCGACACTGAAGCTTTCTTT
TRBJ1-2 | TRBV6-6 | TRBD1 | . | CASSPTGDYGYTF | TGTGCCAGCAGCCCGACAGGGGACTATGGCTACACCTTC
TRBJ2-2 | TRBV7-9 | . | . | CASSPYPNTGELFF | TGTGCCAGCAGTCCTTATCCGAACACCGGGGAGCTGTTTTTT
TRBJ2-5 | TRBV7-3 | . | . | CASSLKPPTGDWFGETQYF | TGTGCCAGCAGCTTAAAGCCACCGACAGGTGATTGGTTTGGAGAGACCCAGTACTTC
TRBJ2-1 | TRBV28 | . | . | CASSRGSSYNEQFF | TGTGCCAGCAGCAGAGGGAGCTCCTACAATGAGCAGTTCTTC
TRBJ2-7 | TRBV5-1 | TRBD1 | . | CASSSGTGPYEQYF | TGCGCCAGCAGCTCCGGGACAGGACCCTACGAGCAGTACTTC
TRBJ1-1 | TRBV27 | . | . | CASSLFFGFGQRTEAFF | TGTGCCAGCAGTTTATTTTTCGGCTTCGGACAGCGAACTGAAGCTTTCTTT
TRBJ1-2 | TRBV27 | TRBD1 | . | CASSPGQGPLDYTF | TGTGCCAGCAGTCCGGGACAGGGCCCCCTGGACTACACCTTC
TRBJ2-1 | TRBV5-1 | TRBD1 | . | CASSWGQGAYGQFF | TGCGCCAGCAGCTGGGGGCAGGGGGCTTATGGGCAGTTCTTC
TRBJ2-2 | TRBV9 | . | . | CASSVELVNTGELFF | TGTGCCAGCAGCGTAGAACTAGTGAACACCGGGGAGCTGTTTTTT
TRBJ1-6 | TRBV18 | TRBD1 | . | CASSRDSTNSPLHF | TGTGCCAGCTCACGGGACAGTACCAATTCACCCCTCCACTTT
TRBJ1-1 | TRBV30 | TRBD1 | . | CAWRTGAVTEAFF | TGTGCCTGGAGAACAGGGGCTGTCACTGAAGCTTTCTTT
TRBJ2-7 | TRBV2 | . | . | CASSGTHSYEQYF | TGTGCCAGCAGCGGGACTCACTCCTACGAGCAGTACTTC
TRBJ2-5 | TRBV9 | TRBD2 | . | CASSVGRGRGLETQYF | TGTGCCAGCAGCGTAGGTCGCGGGAGGGGGCTGGAGACCCAGTACTTC
TRBJ2-7 | TRBV5-4 | . | . | CASSYIQGYEQYF | TGTGCCAGCAGTTATATACAGGGCTACGAGCAGTACTTC
TRBJ2-3 | TRBV5-1 | . | . | CASSSTGTDTQYF | TGCGCCAGCAGCTCTACGGGCACAGATACGCAGTATTTT
TRBJ2-3 | TRBV11-3 | TRBD1 | once | CASSPIVWQGVTDTQYF | TGTGCCAGCAGCCCGATTGTGTGGCAGGGGGTCACAGATACGCAGTATTTT
TRBJ2-7 | TRBV27 | TRBD2 | . | CASRELADSSYEQYF | TGTGCCAGCAGAGAACTAGCGGACAGCTCCTACGAGCAGTACTTC
TRBJ2-7 | TRBV6-5 | TRBD2 | . | CASRNPSGRREQYF | TGTGCCAGCAGGAATCCTAGCGGGAGGCGGGAGCAGTACTTC
TRBJ2-3 | TRBV18 | TRBD2 | . | CASSPTLAGSTDTQYF | TGTGCCAGCTCACCAACGCTAGCGGGAAGCACAGATACGCAGTATTTT
TRBJ2-1 | TRBV7-8 | TRBD2 | . | CASSLSGLAGRRDEQFF | TGTGCCAGCAGCTTATCAGGACTAGCGGGACGAAGGGATGAGCAGTTCTTC
TRBJ2-3 | TRBV11-2 | TRBD1 | . | CASSLLSGQATDTQYF | TGTGCCAGCAGCCTACTATCGGGACAGGCCACAGATACGCAGTATTTT